A single sample gave rise to the 14 T cell receptor beta chains below, sequenced in a study of shared clonotypes between healthy human individuals. CD45RO-negative cells were positively selected for CCR7, leaving out terminally differentiated effector memory CD45RA+ cells. This table comes from immunoSEQ multiplex PCR, and its TCRdb copy is limited to in-frame clones, with some not included. In the table there are some 600,000 clones, roughly 95% of which are singletons. Sequencing was performed on naive CD8+ T cells sorted from blood. The receptors originated from a young woman in good health.

This chain joins TRBV27 and TRBJ1-5; a possible D gene is TRBD1 (5 bases). Germline assignment: CDR1 MNHEY and CDR2 SMNVEV (reference sequence). The CDR3 loop spans 15 amino acids. The V and J ends lost 3 bases and 2 bases respectively, with 11 bases between them. This CDR3 is CASSFGGWGNQPQHF. For the CDR3, the DNA is TGTGCCAGCAGTTTTGGGGGGTGGGGCAATCAGCCCCAGCATTTT.

The gene calls are TRBV6-6 and TRBJ2-2; 7 nucleotides align to TRBD2. The J segment lost 6 bases and the V segment lost 2 bases, leaving 6 bases of the junction unmatched. CDR1 and CDR2 from the germline V gene are MNHNY and SVGAGI (reference sequence). The CDR3 covers 15 residues. The CDR3 spells CASSYGREIPGELFF. The CDR3 DNA follows: TGTGCCAGCAGTTACGGGCGGGAGATCCCCGGGGAGCTGTTTTTT.

CDR3 in DNA: TGTGCCAGCAGCTCACTAGCGGGGGGAACCACAGATACGCAGTATTTT. Translation gives CASSSLAGGTTDTQYF. V gene TRBV5-4 combines with J gene TRBJ2-3, with TRBD2 identical over 12 bases. CDR3 length: 16 amino acids. The germline gives CDR1 SGHNT, CDR2 YYREEE (reference sequence). Unmatched junction bases numbered 4, after V lost 3 bases and J lost 2 bases.

V usage is TRBV10-2 and J usage is TRBJ2-7, with TRBD1 matching over 9 bases. Germline V gives CDR1 WSHSY, CDR2 SAAADI. Germline trimming cut 6 bases from V and 4 bases from J; bases unmatched to any gene: 4. The length of the CDR3 is 13 residues. The CDR3 coding sequence is TGCGCCAGCAGCTCCGGGACAGGGTACGAGCAGTACTTC. Encoded protein: CASSSGTGYEQYF.

A note on this clone: This CDR3 is also generated by other DNA sequences in the sample. The V and J genes are TRBV9 and TRBJ2-7; D gene uncertain. Trimming stripped 0 bases from V and 4 bases from J, with 11 bases between. The CDR3 sequence is 14 residues long. Germline V lookup: CDR1 SGDLS, CDR2 YYNGEE. CDR3 loop: CASSVGGSTYEQYF. The CDR3 DNA reads as TGTGCCAGCAGCGTAGGTGGTAGTACTTACGAGCAGTACTTC.

This clone was seen a single time. The rearrangement uses TRBV7-9 and TRBJ2-2; 8 nucleotides line up with TRBD1. This CDR3 is built from 15 residues. Germline V CDR1 and CDR2: SEHNR, FQNEAQ (reference sequence). The V segment lost 3 bases and the J segment 6 bases; nucleotides outside the gene matches: 6. CDR3 loop: CASSFNRGNPGELFF. The DNA for the CDR3 is TGTGCCAGCAGCTTTAACAGGGGGAATCCCGGGGAGCTGTTTTTT.

The chain links TRBV5-4 to TRBJ1-3; D call uncertain. The V end lost 5 bases, the J end lost 4 bases, and 10 bases lay between the germline ends. The CDR3 is 13 amino acids. CDR1 SGHNT and CDR2 YYREEE come from the germline V gene (reference sequence). The CDR3 region is CASSPGIGNTIYF. The CDR3 nucleotides read TGTGCCAGCAGTCCTGGTATCGGAAACACCATATATTTT.

This clone occurred once. This CDR3 is CASSQEGGNYGYTF. Here the CDR3 DNA reads TGCGCCAGCAGCCAAGAAGGCGGTAACTATGGCTACACCTTC. The chain carries TRBV4-1 and TRBJ1-2; D is ambiguous. CDR3 length: 14 residues. V gave up 0 bases and J gave up 1 base, with 6 bases separating them. Looked up from germline, CDR1 is MGHRA and CDR2 is YSYEKL.

The J gene is TRBJ2-1, the V gene TRBV6-5, with 7 bases aligning to TRBD1. Trimming at V came to 6 bases and at J to 5 bases, leaving 10 bases not matched to a gene. The CDR3 length is 15 residues. Germline V lookup: CDR1 MNHEY, CDR2 SVGAGI. CDR3 coding DNA: TGTGCCAGCAGACCCCCGGACAGGTCTGACAATGAGCAGTTCTTC. This encodes CASRPPDRSDNEQFF.

The V gene is TRBV9, the J gene TRBJ2-3, with TRBD2 matching 13 bases. Germline assignment: CDR1 SGDLS and CDR2 YYNGEE. The J segment lost 0 bases and the V segment lost 3 bases, leaving 7 bases of the junction unmatched. The CDR3 spans 18 residues. Here the CDR3 reads CASSGTGTSGTSTDTQYF. The CDR3 nucleotides are TGTGCCAGCAGCGGAACCGGGACTAGCGGGACTAGCACAGATACGCAGTATTTT.

This clone came up a few times. This chain links TRBV29-1 with TRBJ2-5, with no clear D. The CDR3 runs 10 residues. Germline CDR1 and CDR2: SQVTM and ANQGSEA. Trimming left V 6 bases short and J 1 base short, with 3 bases between. In DNA form, the CDR3 reads TGCAGCGTCGCCCAAGAGACCCAGTACTTC. Protein product: CSVAQETQYF. Combining the CDR3 with reference TRBV29-1 and TRBJ2-5 gives the whole variable domain SAVISQKPSRDICQRGTSLTIQCQVDSQVTMMFWYRQQPGQSLTLIATANQGSEATYESGFVIDKFPISRPNLTFSTLTVSNMSPEDSSIYLCSVAQETQYFGPGTRLLVL.

The chain carries TRBV28 and TRBJ2-7; TRBD1 or TRBD2 may be the D gene (6 bases each). Germline V gene data show CDR1 as MDHEN and CDR2 as SYDVKM. The germline V and J ends were trimmed by 4 bases and 7 bases, with 17 bases remaining between them. This CDR3 contains 14 residues. The CDR3 nucleotides read TGTGCCAGCAGTTCTCCCGGGGGACAAGGGGAGCAGTACTTC. As protein: CASSSPGGQGEQYF.

The chain joins TRBV9 to TRBJ2-2; TRBD2 is a possible D gene (6 bases). The CDR3 sequence is 15 residues long. Germline V lookup: CDR1 SGDLS, CDR2 YYNGEE. The V end lost 4 bases, the J end lost 2 bases, and 12 bases lay between the germline ends. CDR3 sequence (DNA): TGTGCCAGCAGCTTTGGAGGGGCAAACACCGGGGAGCTGTTTTTT. Its protein is CASSFGGANTGELFF.

The V call is TRBV5-1, the J call TRBJ2-5; 8 bases align to TRBD1. The CDR3 runs to 14 residues. Per germline, CDR1 SGHRS and CDR2 YFSETQ. The V gene end was trimmed by 2 bases and the J gene end by 4 bases; junction bases not matched to a gene: 4. The CDR3 region has the DNA TGCGCCAGCAGCTTCGGACAGGGTTTAGAGACCCAGTACTTC. Its translation is CASSFGQGLETQYF.